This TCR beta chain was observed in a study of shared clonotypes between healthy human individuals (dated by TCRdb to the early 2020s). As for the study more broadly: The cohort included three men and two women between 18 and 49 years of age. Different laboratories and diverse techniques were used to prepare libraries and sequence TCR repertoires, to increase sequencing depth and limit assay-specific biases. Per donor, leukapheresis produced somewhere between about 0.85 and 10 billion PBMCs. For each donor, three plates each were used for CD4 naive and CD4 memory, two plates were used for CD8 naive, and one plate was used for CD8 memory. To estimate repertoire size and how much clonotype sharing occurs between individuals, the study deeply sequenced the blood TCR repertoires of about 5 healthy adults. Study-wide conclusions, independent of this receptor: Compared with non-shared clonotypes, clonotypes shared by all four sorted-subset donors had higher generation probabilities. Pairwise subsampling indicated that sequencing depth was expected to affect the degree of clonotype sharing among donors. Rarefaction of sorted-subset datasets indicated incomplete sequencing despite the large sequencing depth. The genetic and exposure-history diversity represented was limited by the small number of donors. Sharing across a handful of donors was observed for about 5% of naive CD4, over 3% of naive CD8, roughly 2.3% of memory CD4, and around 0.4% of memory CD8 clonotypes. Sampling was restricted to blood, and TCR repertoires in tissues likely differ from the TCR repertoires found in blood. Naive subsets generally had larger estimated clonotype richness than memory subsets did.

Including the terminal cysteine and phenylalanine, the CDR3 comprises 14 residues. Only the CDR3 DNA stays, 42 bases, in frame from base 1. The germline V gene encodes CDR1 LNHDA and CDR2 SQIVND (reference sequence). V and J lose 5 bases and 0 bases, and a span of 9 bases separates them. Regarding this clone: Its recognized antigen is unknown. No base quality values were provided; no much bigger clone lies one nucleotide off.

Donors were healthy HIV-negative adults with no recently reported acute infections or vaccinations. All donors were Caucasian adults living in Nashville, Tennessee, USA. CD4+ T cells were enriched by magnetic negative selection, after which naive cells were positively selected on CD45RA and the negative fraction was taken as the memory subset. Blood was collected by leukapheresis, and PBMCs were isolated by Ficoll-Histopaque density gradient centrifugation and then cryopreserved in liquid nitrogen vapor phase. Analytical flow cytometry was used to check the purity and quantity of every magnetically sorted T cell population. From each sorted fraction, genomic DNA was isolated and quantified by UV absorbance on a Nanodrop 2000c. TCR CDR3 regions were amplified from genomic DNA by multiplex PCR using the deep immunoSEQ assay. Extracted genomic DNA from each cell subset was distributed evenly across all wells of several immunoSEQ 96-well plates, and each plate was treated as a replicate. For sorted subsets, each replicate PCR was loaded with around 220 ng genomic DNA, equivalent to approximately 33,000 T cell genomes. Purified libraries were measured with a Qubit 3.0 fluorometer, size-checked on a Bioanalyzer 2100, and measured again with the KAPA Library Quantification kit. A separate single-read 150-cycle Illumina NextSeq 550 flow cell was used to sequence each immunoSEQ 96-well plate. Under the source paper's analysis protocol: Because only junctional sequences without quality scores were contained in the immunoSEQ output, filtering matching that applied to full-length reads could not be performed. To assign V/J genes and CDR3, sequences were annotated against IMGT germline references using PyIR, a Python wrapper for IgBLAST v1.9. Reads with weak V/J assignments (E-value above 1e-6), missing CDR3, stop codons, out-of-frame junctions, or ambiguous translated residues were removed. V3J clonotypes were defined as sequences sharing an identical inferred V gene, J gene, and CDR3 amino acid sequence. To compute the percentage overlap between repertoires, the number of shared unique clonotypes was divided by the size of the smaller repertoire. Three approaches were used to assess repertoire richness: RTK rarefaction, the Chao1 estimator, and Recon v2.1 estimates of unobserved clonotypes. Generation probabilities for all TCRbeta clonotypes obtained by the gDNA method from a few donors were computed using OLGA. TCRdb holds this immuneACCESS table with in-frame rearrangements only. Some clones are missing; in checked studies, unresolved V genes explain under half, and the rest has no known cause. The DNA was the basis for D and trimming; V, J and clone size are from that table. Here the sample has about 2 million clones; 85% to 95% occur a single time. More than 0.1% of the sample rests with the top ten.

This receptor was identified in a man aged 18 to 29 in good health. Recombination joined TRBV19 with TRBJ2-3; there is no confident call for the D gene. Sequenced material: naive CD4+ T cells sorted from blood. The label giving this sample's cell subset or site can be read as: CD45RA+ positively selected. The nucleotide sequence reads TGTGCCAGTAGTCCAATTTTAAGCACAGATACGCAGTATTTT. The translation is CASSPILSTDTQYF. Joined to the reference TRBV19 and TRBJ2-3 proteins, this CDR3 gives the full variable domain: DGGITQSPKYLFRKEGQNVTLSCEQNLNHDAMYWYRQDPGQGLRLIYYSQIVNDFQKGDIAEGYSVSREKKESFPLTVTSAQKNPTAFYLCASSPILSTDTQYFGPGTRLTVL.